This is a list of T cell receptor beta chains from one sample in a study of T cell repertoires in cytomegalovirus infection. MiXCR, applied by TCRdb to the reads, yields one record per CDR3 protein. The table includes 290,000 or so distinct CDR3 sequences, about 8.8% detected once. The sequencing input was PBMCs. The receptors derive from a human donor in good health (CMV status not recorded). Some clones in this sample may be carry-over from other donors' samples. The CDR3 runs from the conserved cysteine through the conserved F or W. Each record gives: D gene, clone size, J gene, V gene, CDR3 protein, CDR3 DNA. The D gene is left open where the match is weak. A row's size may be missing; if present it is once, few, many or a size class.

NA NA TRBJ1-1 TRBV14 CASSIGGFYTEAFF TGTGCCAGCAGTATCGGGGGTTTCTATACTGAAGCTTTCTTT
NA many TRBJ2-5 TRBV7-2 CASSLSGVMRWQETQYF TGTGCCAGCAGCTTATCAGGGGTTATGAGATGGCAAGAGACCCAGTACTTC
TRBD1 many TRBJ2-5 TRBV19 CASSFPGQGRETQYF TGTGCCAGTAGTTTTCCCGGACAGGGGAGAGAGACCCAGTACTTC
TRBD2 many TRBJ2-2 TRBV7-9 CASSSTSGSLPGELFF TGTGCCAGCAGCTCAACTAGCGGGAGCTTACCCGGGGAGCTGTTTTTT
TRBD1 many TRBJ1-1 TRBV2 CASSSQGDEAFF TGTGCCAGCTCGTCTCAGGGGGATGAAGCTTTCTTT
NA many TRBJ1-1 TRBV20-1 CSAPGQTNTEAFF TGCAGTGCCCCAGGACAGACGAACACTGAAGCTTTCTTT
TRBD1 NA TRBJ1-1 TRBV20-1 CSARRGENTEAFF TGCAGTGCTCGCAGGGGGGAGAACACTGAAGCTTTCTTT
TRBD1 many TRBJ1-2 TRBV7-6 CAGDRDYGYTF TGTGCCGGAGACAGGGACTATGGCTACACCTTC
NA NA TRBJ1-1 TRBV9 CASSVDRLTEAFF TGTGCCAGCAGCGTAGACAGGCTCACTGAAGCTTTCTTT
NA many TRBJ1-2 TRBV2 CASDGGRADYGYTF TGTGCCAGTGACGGGGGACGGGCGGACTATGGCTACACCTTC
NA many TRBJ1-2 TRBV20-1 CSARFLANYGYTF TGCAGTGCTAGATTCCTAGCTAACTATGGCTACACCTTC
TRBD1 many TRBJ2-1 TRBV29-1 CSVEDRIGNEQFF TGCAGCGTTGAGGACAGGATCGGCAATGAGCAGTTCTTC
TRBD1 many TRBJ1-1 TRBV18 CASSPNRGSGEAFF TGTGCCAGCTCACCTAACAGGGGTTCAGGAGAAGCTTTCTTT
TRBD1 many TRBJ1-1 TRBV7-3 CASSSGTVEAFF TGTGCCAGCAGTTCAGGGACAGTAGAAGCTTTCTTT
NA NA TRBJ2-2 TRBV18 CASSPQELDRELFF TGTGCCAGCTCACCACAAGAACTAGACCGGGAGCTGTTTTTT
TRBD1 NA TRBJ1-1 TRBV19 CASRIGRGHTEAFF TGTGCCAGTAGAATAGGCAGGGGGCACACTGAAGCTTTCTTT
NA many TRBJ2-1 TRBV6-5 CASSYSFANEQFF TGTGCCAGCAGTTACTCATTTGCCAATGAGCAGTTCTTC
TRBD1 many TRBJ1-4 TRBV6-5 CASARTGDLATNEKLFF TGTGCCAGCGCGCGGACAGGGGACCTTGCAACTAATGAAAAACTGTTTTTT
NA many TRBJ1-1 TRBV20-1 CSANPGGKSNTEAFF TGCAGTGCAAATCCGGGGGGGAAGAGTAACACTGAAGCTTTCTTT
NA NA TRBJ2-2 TRBV20-1 CSAKGGLGTGELFF TGCAGTGCAAAGGGGGGGCTGGGCACCGGGGAGCTGTTTTTT
NA many TRBJ1-1 TRBV6-2/TRBV6-3 CASSYSRRQNTEAFF TGTGCCAGCAGTTACTCAAGAAGGCAGAACACTGAAGCTTTCTTT
NA many TRBJ1-1 TRBV6-5 CASSFAQTEAFF TGTGCCAGCAGCTTTGCGCAAACTGAAGCTTTCTTT
TRBD2 many TRBJ2-3 TRBV14 CASSLQRGDTDTQYF TGTGCCAGCAGCCTGCAGCGGGGGGACACAGATACGCAGTATTTT
NA many TRBJ2-1 TRBV7-6 CASSLAGAPSYNEQFF TGTGCCAGCAGCTTAGCGGGGGCGCCCTCCTACAATGAGCAGTTCTTC
TRBD1 NA TRBJ2-1 TRBV27 CASSSGQVIGNEQFF TGTGCCAGCAGTTCTGGACAGGTAATAGGCAATGAGCAGTTCTTC
NA many TRBJ1-2 TRBV12-3/TRBV12-4 CASSWRGRGSGYTF TGTGCCAGCAGCTGGCGGGGTCGGGGGTCTGGCTACACCTTC
TRBD1 NA TRBJ2-5 TRBV28 CASRLRTGIQETQYF TGTGCCAGCCGTCTCCGGACAGGGATCCAAGAGACCCAGTACTTC
NA few TRBJ2-3 TRBV20-1 CSAKIPGRREGDTQYF TGCAGTGCAAAAATCCCGGGACGCCGAGAAGGGGATACGCAGTATTTT
NA few TRBJ1-2 TRBV29-1 CSVSYGGKYGYTF TGCAGCGTTTCTTATGGAGGGAAATATGGCTACACCTTC
NA many TRBJ2-1 TRBV4-1 CASSQDPGDGRYNEQFF TGCGCCAGCAGCCAAGATCCCGGGGACGGTCGCTACAATGAGCAGTTCTTC